The rows below give T cell receptor beta chains drawn from one sample of a study of blood T cell repertoires in COVID-19. Data came from immunoSEQ multiplex PCR; TCRdb stores just in-frame clones and leaves some out. The data contain about 170,000 clones, about four fifths of them singletons. Sequenced material: PBMCs or T cells enriched from blood (not recorded which). The source is a woman between 45 and 60 years old in a cohort exposed to, infected with or recovered from COVID-19 (not recorded which). Each CDR3 is given with its conserved first and last residue. Clone size is stated in some rows and not others, as once, few, many or a class when expanded.

clone_size,v_call,cdr3_aa
-,TRBV21-1,CASSIIFSSRRYGAGGYTGELFF
-,TRBV28,CASTTRGAGGRDIQYF
-,TRBV14,CASSFSDGLAVNLETQYF
-,TRBV19,CASRTSGGAGNEQFF
-,TRBV27,CASSLRPGQGYEKLFF
-,TRBV6-6,CASSRTGTGQANTQYF
-,TRBV5-6,CASSLDRYEQYF
-,TRBV6-5,CASSPPGGANTIYF
-,TRBV4-3,CASSQWASGGGNEQFF
-,TRBV5-1,CASSLGGSQETQYF
-,TRBV19,CASTSGQGNQPQHF
-,TRBV19,CASNPTGSYNEQFF
-,TRBV28,CASRRQGNEKLFF
few,TRBV9,CASSVAGEHNEQFF
-,TRBV10-3,CAIRQGGGQETQYF
once,TRBV5-1,CASRQTGGAGEKLFF
-,TRBV11-3,CASSSTVSGTEAFF
-,TRBV28,CASSFWTSGKIEQFF